Listed below are T cell receptor beta chains from one sample, sequenced in a study of blood T cell repertoires in COVID-19. Sequencing used immunoSEQ multiplex PCR; TCRdb keeps in-frame clones, though not all of them. This table has 450,000 to 500,000 clones, roughly 88% appearing once. The sample taken for sequencing was peripheral blood. These TCRs come from a human donor in a cohort sampled during active COVID-19. CDR3s include the opening cysteine and the closing phenylalanine or tryptophan. A D gene is named only where the DNA matches it firmly. Some rows mark clone size as missing; the rest say once, few, many or name a class of expanded clone.

j_call | clone_size | v_call | d_call | cdr3_aa | cdr3_nt
TRBJ1-1 | . | TRBV19 | . | CASSNVAGNTEAFF | TGTGCCAGTAGTAACGTTGCAGGGAACACTGAAGCTTTCTTT
TRBJ2-5 | many | TRBV5-1 | . | CASQPLSSLKETQYF | TGCGCCAGCCAGCCTCTCTCTAGCTTGAAGGAGACCCAGTACTTC
TRBJ2-5 | few | TRBV10-3 | . | CAIRRGQAIQETQYF | TGTGCCATCAGGCGGGGGCAGGCAATCCAAGAGACCCAGTACTTC
TRBJ1-1 | . | TRBV30 | . | CAWIAYGRVPEAFF | TGTGCCTGGATCGCCTATGGGAGAGTCCCTGAAGCTTTCTTT
TRBJ1-6 | . | TRBV19 | . | CASSHRSSYNSPLHF | TGTGCCAGTAGTCACAGGAGCTCCTATAATTCACCCCTCCACTTT
TRBJ1-4 | . | TRBV18 | TRBD1 | CASSRLQGTNEKLFF | TGTGCCAGCTCACGACTACAGGGGACTAATGAAAAACTGTTTTTT
TRBJ2-1 | . | TRBV5-1 | . | CASSLAGGEVYNEQFF | TGCGCCAGCAGCTTGGCCGGCGGCGAGGTCTACAATGAGCAGTTCTTC
TRBJ2-7 | few | TRBV10-1 | TRBD2 | CASRPRGGRTHSVEQYF | TGCGCCAGCAGGCCCCGGGGGGGGCGGACCCACTCTGTCGAGCAGTACTTC
TRBJ2-1 | . | TRBV29-1 | TRBD1 | CSVLRTGYNEQFF | TGCAGCGTTCTAAGGACAGGGTACAATGAGCAGTTCTTC
TRBJ2-3 | . | TRBV5-1 | . | CASSRDSASTDTQYF | TGCGCCAGCAGCCGGGATTCTGCTAGCACAGATACGCAGTATTTT
TRBJ2-5 | . | TRBV7-8 | . | CASSSSRKETQYF | TGTGCCAGCAGCTCCTCGAGGAAAGAGACCCAGTACTTC
TRBJ1-3 | . | TRBV6-2/TRBV6-3 | TRBD1 | CASSTLGRGMDTIYF | TGTGCCAGCAGTACCCTGGGCAGGGGGATGGACACCATATATTTT
TRBJ2-1 | . | TRBV30 | . | CAWSSEWQRSSYNEQFF | TGTGCCTGGAGTTCGGAATGGCAGCGGAGCTCCTACAATGAGCAGTTCTTC
TRBJ2-4 | . | TRBV9 | TRBD1 | CASSPLQGERDIQYF | TGTGCCAGCAGCCCCCTCCAGGGGGAGAGAGACATTCAGTACTTC
TRBJ1-1 | . | TRBV5-8 | TRBD1 | CASSLQDRIIF | TGTGCCAGCAGCTTACAGGACAGGATAATCTTT
TRBJ2-2 | . | TRBV27 | . | CASSTPGYGELFF | TGTGCCAGCAGTACCCCCGGGTACGGGGAGCTGTTTTTT
TRBJ1-1 | . | TRBV5-1 | TRBD1 | CASSLPQGQIPEAFF | TGCGCCAGCAGCCTCCCACAGGGGCAAATCCCTGAAGCTTTCTTT
TRBJ1-3 | few | TRBV3-1/TRBV3-2 | . | CASSQAGQHSGNTIYF | TGTGCCAGCAGCCAAGCCGGACAGCACTCTGGAAACACCATATATTTT
TRBJ1-4 | . | TRBV9 | . | CAYSREMREKLFF | TGTGCCTATAGTAGGGAGATGAGGGAAAAACTGTTTTTT
TRBJ2-2 | . | TRBV27 | TRBD2 | CASSSTQRGATGELFF | TGTGCCAGCAGTTCCACGCAGCGGGGGGCCACCGGGGAGCTGTTTTTT
TRBJ1-2 | . | TRBV7-9 | . | CASSQDANYGYTF | TGTGCCAGCAGCCAGGATGCTAACTATGGCTACACCTTC
TRBJ2-1 | once | TRBV7-9 | . | CASTIWTVEQFF | TGTGCCAGCACCATTTGGACTGTGGAGCAGTTCTTC
TRBJ1-1 | . | TRBV2 | TRBD1 | CASSFLPPGQSYKAFF | TGTGCCAGCAGTTTCCTCCCACCGGGACAGAGCTACAAAGCTTTCTTT
TRBJ2-7 | once | TRBV30 | TRBD1 | CAWSVGQGVEQYF | TGTGCCTGGAGTGTAGGCCAGGGGGTCGAGCAGTACTTC
TRBJ1-2 | once | TRBV10-3 | . | CAISDRERRDYGYTF | TGTGCCATCAGTGACAGGGAAAGGCGAGACTATGGCTACACCTTC
TRBJ1-5 | . | TRBV28 | . | CASSLGARVGDQPQLF | TGTGCCAGCAGTTTAGGGGCCCGGGTAGGCGATCAGCCCCAGCTTTTT
TRBJ1-2 | once | TRBV28 | . | CASSFRGGEGGYTF | TGTGCCAGCAGTTTCCGGGGAGGGGAGGGTGGCTACACCTTC
TRBJ2-5 | once | TRBV30 | TRBD2 | CARTNIAGGGVETQYF | TGTGCCCGGACTAATATAGCGGGGGGGGGTGTAGAGACCCAGTACTTC
TRBJ1-1 | . | TRBV6-5 | TRBD1 | CASRDPGQLNTEAFF | TGTGCCAGCAGGGATCCGGGACAGCTGAACACTGAAGCTTTCTTT
TRBJ2-3 | . | TRBV2 | . | CASRADTDTQYF | TGTGCCAGCAGGGCGGACACAGATACGCAGTATTTT
TRBJ2-2 | . | TRBV7-2 | TRBD2 | CASSWASGSNTGELFF | TGTGCCAGCAGCTGGGCTAGCGGGAGTAACACCGGGGAGCTGTTTTTT
TRBJ1-1 | . | TRBV3-1/TRBV3-2 | . | CASSQVPRGKTEAFF | TGTGCCAGCAGCCAAGTTCCCAGGGGAAAAACTGAAGCTTTCTTT
TRBJ1-4 | once | TRBV18 | . | CASSPRLGGTTEATNEKLFF | TGTGCCAGCTCACCCCGATTGGGGGGGACCACGGAAGCAACTAATGAAAAACTGTTTTTT
TRBJ2-5 | . | TRBV10-3 | . | CAISVGREVETQYF | TGTGCCATCAGTGTGGGCAGGGAGGTAGAGACCCAGTACTTC
TRBJ1-4 | . | TRBV4-3 | . | CASSQGRDSAATNEKLFF | TGCGCCAGCAGCCAGGGCCGGGACTCCGCCGCAACTAATGAAAAACTGTTTTTT
TRBJ2-7 | . | TRBV2 | . | CASSGGLPSYEQYF | TGTGCCAGCAGTGGGGGACTCCCCTCCTACGAGCAGTACTTC
TRBJ2-3 | . | TRBV19 | . | CASSTAGTQYF | TGTGCCAGTAGTACCGCCGGTACGCAGTATTTT
TRBJ1-1 | once | TRBV5-6 | TRBD1 | CASSLLSRDRFNTEAFF | TGTGCCAGCAGCTTGCTGTCCCGGGACAGGTTTAACACTGAAGCTTTCTTT
TRBJ2-1 | once | TRBV12-2 | . | CASRGGRAGSSYNEQFF | TGTGCAAGTCGCGGGGGGAGAGCGGGGAGCTCCTACAATGAGCAGTTCTTC
TRBJ2-5 | . | TRBV6-5 | TRBD2 | CASSYYSGPAETQYF | TGTGCCAGCAGTTACTATAGCGGGCCCGCCGAGACCCAGTACTTC
TRBJ2-1 | . | TRBV5-8 | TRBD2 | CASSLYLGLAGGPHEQFF | TGTGCCAGCAGCTTGTACCTAGGACTAGCGGGAGGGCCCCATGAGCAGTTCTTC
TRBJ2-1 | . | TRBV5-5 | TRBD1 | CASSTLQGYNEQFF | TGTGCCAGCAGCACCCTACAGGGGTACAATGAGCAGTTCTTC